Listed below are T cell receptor beta chains from one sample, sequenced in a study of blood T cell repertoires in COVID-19. Clones were sequenced by immunoSEQ multiplex PCR, and TCRdb holds only the in-frame ones, with some missing. In the table there are more than 95,000 clones, 65% to 90% of which are singletons. Sequenced: peripheral blood. These receptor sequences come from a man at least 80 years old with active or convalescent COVID-19. Each CDR3 is given with its conserved first and last residue. The D gene is left open where the match is weak. Only some rows state a clone size, as once, few, many or a class for expanded clones.

D gene,clone size,V gene,CDR3 length,J gene,CDR3 DNA,CDR3 protein
TRBD2,few,TRBV7-8,18,TRBJ2-6,TGTGCCAGCAGCTTAAAGGGGCGGGGGGCCTCTGGGGCCAACGTCCTGACTTTC,CASSLKGRGASGANVLTF
TRBD1,-,TRBV5-1,22,TRBJ2-3,TGCGCCAGCAGCTTGGGGACAGGGCGTTTCCAAACTGGCGGGGCGGGTGAAGATACGCAGTATTTT,CASSLGTGRFQTGGAGEDTQYF
-,once,TRBV28,18,TRBJ1-1,TGTGCCAGCAGTACATTATTAGGGAGGAGGAGCATGAACACTGAAGCTTTCTTT,CASSTLLGRRSMNTEAFF
TRBD1,-,TRBV7-3,15,TRBJ1-1,TGTGCCAGCAGCCCAACGACAGGGGTGAACACTGAAGCTTTCTTT,CASSPTTGVNTEAFF
TRBD1,-,TRBV7-2,15,TRBJ1-5,TGTGCCAGCAGCTTTATACAGGGGAGAGGTCAGCCCCAGCATTTT,CASSFIQGRGQPQHF
-,-,TRBV27,13,TRBJ2-2,TGTGCCAGCAGCGGATCGGGTCCCGGGGAGCTGTTTTTT,CASSGSGPGELFF
TRBD2,-,TRBV14,15,TRBJ2-3,TGTGCCAGCAGCCAAGCACTAGCGTTGCCAGATACGCAGTATTTT,CASSQALALPDTQYF
TRBD2,-,TRBV6-2/TRBV6-3,15,TRBJ2-2,TGTGCCAGCAGTTACTCGCCGGGACTAACCGGGGAGCTGTTTTTT,CASSYSPGLTGELFF
TRBD1,once,TRBV7-8,17,TRBJ2-1,TGTGCCAGCAGCTTAGGAGGGGGACAGGGGGTCTTCGATGAGCAGTTCTTC,CASSLGGGQGVFDEQFF
TRBD1,-,TRBV10-3,14,TRBJ1-5,TGTGCCAGTACGACAGGGGAGGGTTTTCAGCCCCAGCATTTT,CASTTGEGFQPQHF
TRBD1,once,TRBV5-1,17,TRBJ2-2,TGCGCCAGCAGCTGGACCCCGGACAGGGGGGACACCGGGGAGCTGTTTTTT,CASSWTPDRGDTGELFF
-,-,TRBV3-1/TRBV3-2,13,TRBJ2-5,TGTGCCAGCAGTAGACAGGCGGTGGAGACCCAGTACTTC,CASSRQAVETQYF
-,-,TRBV9,13,TRBJ2-2,TGTGCCAGCAGCCACCTATACACCGGGGAGCTGTTTTTT,CASSHLYTGELFF
TRBD1,-,TRBV12-3/TRBV12-4,13,TRBJ2-7,TGTGCCAGCAAACAGGGGGAATCGTACGAGCAGTACTTC,CASKQGESYEQYF
TRBD2,-,TRBV5-4,15,TRBJ2-1,TGTGCCAGCAGCGAGACTAGCGGGGGTGGCGATGAGCAGTTCTTC,CASSETSGGGDEQFF
TRBD2,-,TRBV5-1,15,TRBJ2-3,TGCGCCAGCAGCCTTACTAGCGGGGGGGCCGATACGCAGTATTTT,CASSLTSGGADTQYF
TRBD1,-,TRBV9,17,TRBJ1-2,TGTGCCAGCAGCGCCGACAGGGGGCGCGGTAGGGTCTATGGCTACACCTTC,CASSADRGRGRVYGYTF
TRBD2,-,TRBV5-1,16,TRBJ2-2,TGCGCCAGCAGCTTGTGGACGGGGGGGCTCGGCGGGGAGCTGTTTTTT,CASSLWTGGLGGELFF
-,-,TRBV6-5,15,TRBJ2-3,TGTGCCAGCAGACCATCTACAGGGACCACAGATACGCAGTATTTT,CASRPSTGTTDTQYF
-,-,TRBV27,16,TRBJ2-3,TGTGCCAGCAGTTTCGTCCTAGGACTACGCACAGATACGCAGTATTTT,CASSFVLGLRTDTQYF
-,-,TRBV30,13,TRBJ2-2,TGTGCCTGGTCCACACTAGCAGGCGGGGAGCTGTTTTTT,CAWSTLAGGELFF
-,once,TRBV2,16,TRBJ2-1,TGTGCCAGCAGTGGCCCGGTGAGGAGCTCCTACAATGAGCAGTTCTTC,CASSGPVRSSYNEQFF
-,few,TRBV19,16,TRBJ2-1,TGTGCCAGTCGAGGAAGAGGAGCTGCCTCCTACAATGAGCAGTTCTTC,CASRGRGAASYNEQFF
-,-,TRBV5-6,18,TRBJ1-1,TGTGCCAGCAGCTTGGCCTGGGACACGAGGGGGAAGGACACTGAAGCTTTCTTT,CASSLAWDTRGKDTEAFF
-,-,TRBV14,12,TRBJ1-2,TGTGCCAGCAGCGTTCAGGGCTATGGCTACACCTTC,CASSVQGYGYTF
TRBD2,-,TRBV19,17,TRBJ2-7,TGTGCCAGTAGTATCGCCTCTTCGATGACTAGCGGCTACGAGCAGTACTTC,CASSIASSMTSGYEQYF
TRBD1,-,TRBV7-8,12,TRBJ1-6,TGTGCCAGCAGCTTAGGACAGGGGACCCTCCACTTT,CASSLGQGTLHF
-,-,TRBV7-9,13,TRBJ2-7,TGTGCCAGCAGCCCCCATGCCTCGGGGGAGCAGTACTTC,CASSPHASGEQYF
TRBD1,-,TRBV7-9,14,TRBJ1-2,TGTGCCAGCAGCTTAGGGGGACAGGGGTATGGCTACACCTTC,CASSLGGQGYGYTF
TRBD2,-,TRBV11-1,16,TRBJ2-2,TGTGCCAGCAGCCCTAAAGCGGGGGGAGGCACCGGGGAGCTGTTTTTT,CASSPKAGGGTGELFF
TRBD1,-,TRBV3-1/TRBV3-2,15,TRBJ1-6,TGTGCCAGTCGGACAGGGGGCGCGAGTAATTCACCCCTCCACTTT,CASRTGGASNSPLHF
TRBD2,-,TRBV3-1/TRBV3-2,16,TRBJ2-3,TGTGCCAGCAGCCCTAGCGGGGGAGATACCACAGATACGCAGTATTTT,CASSPSGGDTTDTQYF
-,-,TRBV12-3/TRBV12-4,12,TRBJ1-6,TGTGCCAGCAGTCCTACGGGGGGCCCCCTCCACTTT,CASSPTGGPLHF
TRBD2,-,TRBV30,15,TRBJ2-1,TGTGCCTGGAGTTTTGCGACTAGCGGATACAATGAGCAGTTCTTC,CAWSFATSGYNEQFF
-,-,TRBV6-4,15,TRBJ2-3,TGTGCCAGCAGTGACTCGATAGGCGTAGCTGCTACGCAGTATTTT,CASSDSIGVAATQYF
TRBD1,-,TRBV18,14,TRBJ1-2,TGTGCCAGCTCACCTGAGACAGGGGGCTATGGCTACACCTTC,CASSPETGGYGYTF
TRBD2,many,TRBV7-9,16,TRBJ2-7,TGTGCCAGCAGCCGCTCCGGGACTAGCGGGGGTCTTGAGCAGTACTTC,CASSRSGTSGGLEQYF
TRBD2,-,TRBV7-9,16,TRBJ2-3,TGTGCCAGCACCAAAGGGGCTAGCGGGAGCACAGATACGCAGTATTTT,CASTKGASGSTDTQYF
TRBD2,-,TRBV19,14,TRBJ2-5,TGTGCCAGTAGTCCGCGGGAGCGTGGAGAGACCCAGTACTTC,CASSPRERGETQYF
-,-,TRBV28,14,TRBJ2-7,TGTGCCAGCAGTTTATATCAGGGGGGCCACGAGCAGTACTTC,CASSLYQGGHEQYF
-,-,TRBV5-5,17,TRBJ2-7,TGTGCCAGCAGCAACCCACGGGGGGCGAGCATAGCCTACGAGCAGTACTTC,CASSNPRGASIAYEQYF
TRBD1,-,TRBV7-3,15,TRBJ2-1,TGTGCCAGCAGCGCCGGGACAGGACTTTACAATGAGCAGTTCTTC,CASSAGTGLYNEQFF
TRBD2,-,TRBV6-2/TRBV6-3,15,TRBJ2-3,TGTGCCAGCAGTACCCTAGCGGGGGGGCCAAATACGCAGTATTTT,CASSTLAGGPNTQYF
-,-,TRBV7-2,16,TRBJ2-1,TGTGCCAGCAGCTTTGTCTTAGCGGTTAGCTACAATGAGCAGTTCTTC,CASSFVLAVSYNEQFF
-,-,TRBV5-1,16,TRBJ2-2,TGCGCCAGCAGCTTCGGCCTACTAGTTGCTACCGGGGAGCTGTTTTTT,CASSFGLLVATGELFF
TRBD1,once,TRBV7-2,16,TRBJ1-4,TGTGCCAGCAGCTTAACCCCTGACAGGGAAAGTGAAAAACTGTTTTTT,CASSLTPDRESEKLFF
TRBD1,-,TRBV2,14,TRBJ2-1,TGTGCCGGGGACAGGGGGCGCGGGTACAATGAGCAGTTCTTC,CAGDRGRGYNEQFF
-,-,TRBV6-5,12,TRBJ1-6,TGTGCCAGCAGTTACCTTAATTCACCCCTCCACTTT,CASSYLNSPLHF
-,-,TRBV6-5,15,TRBJ2-7,TGTGCCAGCAGTTACTCGGGCAAATCACCCTACGAGCAGTACTTC,CASSYSGKSPYEQYF